The clone carrying this T cell receptor (beta chain) showed up many times. The target antigen is unknown. TCRdb itself ran the 5' RACE reads through MiXCR, one entry per CDR3 protein. The sample holds some 95,000 distinct CDR3 sequences; 3.5% to 4% are singletons and the top ten take around 6%. The data originate from a study of neurological immune-mediated disorders. Findings and limits, study-wide: Falling below healthy controls, multiple sclerosis showed the least TCR clonal expansion, while HTLV-1-associated myelopathy showed the most. There was no clinical or MRI feature that showed an association with the multiple sclerosis repertoire cluster.

This clonotype was obtained from a woman in her late teens or twenties with multiple sclerosis. The sequenced sample was PBMCs.

This chain's CDR3 is CASSGLLAGGGNEQFF. CDR3 nucleotides: TGTGCCAGCAGCGGCCTTCTAGCGGGAGGGGGGAATGAGCAGTTCTTC. The gene calls are TRBV12-3 or TRBV12-4 and TRBJ2-1; 12 bases map to TRBD2. The CDR3 is 16 amino acids. Trimming took 6 bases from V and 7 from J; bases not matched to a gene: 10.